A selection of T cell receptor beta chains follows, all from one sample in a study of T-cell memory formation after mild COVID-19. TCRdb called the 5' RACE reads again in MiXCR, with one record for every CDR3 protein. The sample records about 340,000 distinct CDR3 sequences, 15% to 20% being singletons. The sequenced sample consisted of PBMCs or a T cell subset sorted from them (not recorded which). The receptors derive from a young man who had mild COVID-19 (a few samples of this study predate the infection). Cell type and time point are not known. CDR3s include the opening cysteine and the closing phenylalanine or tryptophan. The D gene is left open where the match is weak. The size entry is marked missing in some rows and otherwise reads once, few, many or a size class.

D: .
size: many
V: TRBV4-2
J: TRBJ1-2
CDR3: CASSQDLSGALNYGYTF
DNA: TGTGCCAGCAGCCAAGATCTTTCGGGGGCGCTTAACTATGGCTACACCTTC

D: TRBD1
size: few
V: TRBV30
J: TRBJ1-4
CDR3: CAWSTSTGGGEKLFF
DNA: TGTGCCTGGAGTACGTCGACAGGGGGGGGTGAAAAACTGTTTTTT

D: .
size: .
V: TRBV2
J: TRBJ2-1
CDR3: CASSEVVGSEQFF
DNA: TGTGCCAGCAGTGAAGTGGTGGGGAGCGAGCAGTTCTTC

D: .
size: few
V: TRBV2
J: TRBJ1-1
CDR3: CASSSEGGYTEAFF
DNA: TGTGCCAGCAGCTCGGAGGGTGGGTACACTGAAGCTTTCTTT

D: .
size: few
V: TRBV6-2/TRBV6-3
J: TRBJ2-7
CDR3: CASSYSAGPYEQYF
DNA: TGTGCCAGCAGTTACTCCGCGGGGCCCTACGAGCAGTACTTC

D: TRBD2
size: .
V: TRBV9
J: TRBJ2-3
CDR3: CASSVYLSPGGATDTQYF
DNA: TGTGCCAGCAGCGTATATCTATCCCCGGGGGGAGCTACAGATACGCAGTATTTT

D: TRBD1
size: few
V: TRBV7-2
J: TRBJ2-3
CDR3: CASSLVVGGLTDTQYF
DNA: TGTGCCAGCAGCTTAGTGGTAGGGGGCCTCACAGATACGCAGTATTTT

D: TRBD1
size: .
V: TRBV12-3/TRBV12-4
J: TRBJ1-3
CDR3: CASKRTGGNTIYF
DNA: TGTGCCAGCAAACGGACAGGCGGAAACACCATATATTTT

D: TRBD2
size: few
V: TRBV6-5
J: TRBJ2-5
CDR3: CASRLSWGGQETQYF
DNA: TGTGCCAGCAGGCTATCGTGGGGGGGACAAGAGACCCAGTACTTC

D: .
size: many
V: TRBV13
J: TRBJ2-7
CDR3: CASSLGRDHEQYF
DNA: TGTGCCAGCAGCTTAGGGAGGGACCACGAGCAGTACTTC

D: .
size: few
V: TRBV20-1
J: TRBJ1-2
CDR3: CSARFQGYYGYTF
DNA: TGCAGTGCTAGATTTCAGGGGTACTATGGCTACACCTTC

D: .
size: few
V: TRBV5-1
J: TRBJ2-3
CDR3: CASSLTGGRGDTQYF
DNA: TGCGCCAGCAGCTTGACGGGGGGCCGTGGAGATACGCAGTATTTT

D: .
size: .
V: TRBV27
J: TRBJ2-3
CDR3: CASSLQAGGTDTQYF
DNA: TGTGCCAGCAGTTTACAGGCCGGGGGCACAGATACGCAGTATTTT

D: TRBD2
size: .
V: TRBV5-1
J: TRBJ2-1
CDR3: CASSIGGVLTSYNEQFF
DNA: TGCGCCAGCAGCATCGGGGGGGTCCTAACGTCCTACAATGAGCAGTTCTTC

D: .
size: few
V: TRBV5-1
J: TRBJ2-5
CDR3: CASSLADGQETQYF
DNA: TGCGCCAGCAGCTTAGCCGACGGACAAGAGACCCAGTACTTC

D: .
size: many
V: TRBV7-2
J: TRBJ1-3
CDR3: CASSTSQAGWGNTIYF
DNA: TGTGCCAGCAGCACCTCCCAGGCCGGGTGGGGAAACACCATATATTTT

D: .
size: many
V: TRBV12-3/TRBV12-4
J: TRBJ2-7
CDR3: CASSPGYSYEQYF
DNA: TGTGCCAGCAGCCCGGGTTACTCCTACGAGCAGTACTTC

D: TRBD1
size: few
V: TRBV6-1
J: TRBJ2-7
CDR3: CASSVPGGTGGFYEQYF
DNA: TGTGCCAGCAGTGTCCCCGGAGGGACAGGGGGTTTCTACGAGCAGTACTTC

D: .
size: few
V: TRBV3-1
J: TRBJ2-2
CDR3: CASVRTENTGELFF
DNA: TGTGCCAGCGTTCGGACCGAGAACACCGGGGAGCTGTTTTTT

D: .
size: .
V: TRBV19
J: TRBJ1-4
CDR3: CASNSQGYEKLFF
DNA: TGTGCCAGTAATAGCCAGGGGTATGAAAAACTGTTTTTT

D: .
size: many
V: TRBV5-1
J: TRBJ2-7
CDR3: CASSFTVGAYEQYF
DNA: TGCGCCAGCAGCTTCACAGTGGGCGCCTACGAGCAGTACTTC

D: .
size: few
V: TRBV5-1
J: TRBJ1-1
CDR3: CASKLRVPPFGGTEAFF
DNA: TGCGCCAGCAAGCTGAGGGTACCCCCTTTCGGCGGCACTGAAGCTTTCTTT

D: TRBD1
size: many
V: TRBV9
J: TRBJ1-4
CDR3: CASSVDGTVNEKLFF
DNA: TGTGCCAGCAGCGTAGATGGGACAGTCAATGAAAAACTGTTTTTT

D: .
size: few
V: TRBV7-2
J: TRBJ1-2
CDR3: CASSLEGPWEAGYTF
DNA: TGTGCCAGCAGCTTAGAAGGCCCGTGGGAGGCTGGCTACACCTTC

D: TRBD1
size: few
V: TRBV12-3/TRBV12-4
J: TRBJ2-7
CDR3: CASRPGTATYEQYF
DNA: TGTGCCAGCAGACCCGGGACAGCGACCTACGAGCAGTACTTC

D: .
size: .
V: TRBV11-2
J: TRBJ1-1
CDR3: CASSLTGEEAFF
DNA: TGTGCCAGCAGCTTAACGGGGGAAGAAGCTTTCTTT

D: .
size: few
V: TRBV5-1
J: TRBJ2-2
CDR3: CASRGNTGELFF
DNA: TGCGCCAGCAGGGGAAACACCGGGGAGCTGTTTTTT

D: .
size: .
V: TRBV4-1
J: TRBJ2-1
CDR3: CASSPLPSSYNEQFF
DNA: TGCGCCAGCAGCCCCCTACCGAGCTCCTACAATGAGCAGTTCTTC

D: .
size: few
V: TRBV6-5
J: TRBJ2-7
CDR3: CASKPGTSAYEQYF
DNA: TGTGCCAGCAAACCCGGGACTTCCGCCTACGAGCAGTACTTC

D: TRBD1
size: many
V: TRBV29-1
J: TRBJ2-3
CDR3: CSVDADRGSEDTQYF
DNA: TGCAGCGTTGATGCGGACAGGGGAAGTGAAGATACGCAGTATTTT

D: .
size: .
V: TRBV20-1
J: TRBJ2-3
CDR3: CSARDPQGGKNTQYF
DNA: TGCAGTGCTAGAGATCCCCAGGGTGGGAAGAATACGCAGTATTTT

D: .
size: many
V: TRBV10-1
J: TRBJ1-1
CDR3: CASSAQTNTEAFF
DNA: TGCGCCAGCAGTGCACAGACGAACACTGAAGCTTTCTTT

D: .
size: many
V: TRBV12-3/TRBV12-4
J: TRBJ2-5
CDR3: CASSLIQGRGQETQYF
DNA: TGTGCCAGCAGTTTGATCCAGGGAAGGGGGCAAGAGACCCAGTACTTC

D: TRBD1
size: few
V: TRBV6-2/TRBV6-3
J: TRBJ1-5
CDR3: CASSYPTGGLINQPQHF
DNA: TGTGCCAGCAGTTATCCGACAGGGGGCTTGATCAATCAGCCCCAGCATTTT

D: TRBD2
size: few
V: TRBV6-4
J: TRBJ2-3
CDR3: CASSDSGGGADTQYF
DNA: TGTGCCAGCAGTGACTCAGGCGGGGGGGCAGATACGCAGTATTTT

D: .
size: .
V: TRBV29-1
J: TRBJ1-1
CDR3: CSVAPQGWGTEAFF
DNA: TGCAGCGTTGCACCTCAAGGGTGGGGCACTGAAGCTTTCTTT

D: .
size: many
V: TRBV12-3/TRBV12-4
J: TRBJ2-5
CDR3: CASSLRGLGETQYF
DNA: TGTGCCAGCAGTTTGAGGGGTTTAGGGGAGACCCAGTACTTC

D: .
size: .
V: TRBV2
J: TRBJ2-3
CDR3: CASSAQMDTQYF
DNA: TGTGCCAGCAGCGCCCAAATGGATACGCAGTATTTT

D: .
size: .
V: TRBV10-3
J: TRBJ1-1
CDR3: CAIGYGDLAFF
DNA: TGTGCCATCGGGTATGGTGATTTGGCTTTCTTT

D: .
size: few
V: TRBV5-1
J: TRBJ1-1
CDR3: CASFQEANTEAFF
DNA: TGCGCCAGCTTTCAGGAGGCTAACACTGAAGCTTTCTTT

D: .
size: few
V: TRBV12-5
J: TRBJ2-5
CDR3: CASSGVTETQYF
DNA: TGTGCTAGTAGTGGTGTTACTGAGACCCAGTACTTC

D: .
size: few
V: TRBV2
J: TRBJ1-1
CDR3: CASSYGPGNTEAFF
DNA: TGTGCCAGCAGTTACGGACCGGGGAACACTGAAGCTTTCTTT

D: .
size: many
V: TRBV5-1
J: TRBJ1-5
CDR3: CASSLGSNQPQHF
DNA: TGCGCCAGCAGCTTGGGCAGCAATCAGCCCCAGCATTTT

D: .
size: many
V: TRBV10-3
J: TRBJ1-1
CDR3: CAISGKRGPGGTEAFF
DNA: TGTGCCATCAGTGGGAAGCGTGGTCCCGGGGGCACTGAAGCTTTCTTT

D: .
size: few
V: TRBV4-3
J: TRBJ1-3
CDR3: CASSPHSGNTIYF
DNA: TGCGCCAGCAGCCCCCACTCTGGAAACACCATATATTTT

D: TRBD1
size: many
V: TRBV12-3/TRBV12-4
J: TRBJ2-7
CDR3: CASSSRTGYEQYF
DNA: TGTGCCAGCAGTTCGCGGACAGGTTACGAGCAGTACTTC

D: .
size: few
V: TRBV25-1
J: TRBJ2-3
CDR3: CASANWETDTQYF
DNA: TGTGCCAGCGCCAACTGGGAAACAGATACGCAGTATTTT

D: .
size: .
V: TRBV7-6
J: TRBJ1-5
CDR3: CASSRTTGGVDQPQHF
DNA: TGTGCCAGCAGCCGCACGACAGGCGGGGTCGATCAGCCCCAGCATTTT

D: .
size: many
V: TRBV29-1
J: TRBJ2-2
CDR3: CSVIVGHWTGELFF
DNA: TGCAGCGTCATCGTGGGACATTGGACCGGGGAGCTGTTTTTT

D: .
size: many
V: TRBV19
J: TRBJ2-5
CDR3: CASSKRQGRLQETQYF
DNA: TGTGCCAGTAGTAAGAGGCAGGGGCGGCTTCAAGAGACCCAGTACTTC

D: .
size: .
V: TRBV7-9
J: TRBJ1-1
CDR3: CASSPRLNTEAFF
DNA: TGTGCCAGCAGCCCCCGGCTGAACACTGAAGCTTTCTTT

D: TRBD1
size: .
V: TRBV5-1
J: TRBJ1-1
CDR3: CASSATTGGTEAFF
DNA: TGCGCCAGCAGCGCAACGACAGGGGGGACTGAAGCTTTCTTT

D: .
size: .
V: TRBV7-9
J: TRBJ2-5
CDR3: CASSLSVNNRENF
DNA: TGTGCCAGCAGCTTATCGGTGAACAACAGGGAGAACTTC

D: .
size: many
V: TRBV7-2
J: TRBJ2-1
CDR3: CASTIPRGFYNEQFF
DNA: TGTGCCAGCACCATCCCAAGGGGGTTCTACAATGAGCAGTTCTTC

D: .
size: .
V: TRBV5-1
J: TRBJ1-1
CDR3: CASSHQGPRSQLNTEAFF
DNA: TGCGCCAGCAGCCACCAGGGCCCGCGCAGCCAACTGAACACTGAAGCTTTCTTT

D: .
size: many
V: TRBV6-6
J: TRBJ2-7
CDR3: CASSQGLNPYEQYF
DNA: TGTGCCAGCAGCCAAGGCTTAAATCCCTACGAGCAGTACTTC

D: .
size: .
V: TRBV12-3/TRBV12-4
J: TRBJ1-2
CDR3: CASSLMTTDGYTF
DNA: TGTGCCAGCAGTTTAATGACCACGGATGGCTACACCTTC

D: .
size: few
V: TRBV7-2
J: TRBJ1-2
CDR3: CASSLDWVGCTF
DNA: TGTGCCAGCAGCTTAGACTGGGTCGGTTGCACCTTC

D: .
size: .
V: TRBV4-1
J: TRBJ1-6
CDR3: CASSQGTVTVNSPLHF
DNA: TGCGCCAGCAGCCAAGGGACCGTCACTGTTAATTCACCCCTCCACTTT

D: .
size: few
V: TRBV20-1
J: TRBJ2-1
CDR3: CSASEPTYNEQFF
DNA: TGCAGTGCCAGCGAACCGACCTACAATGAGCAGTTCTTC